This entry features one TCR beta chain sequence. Its antigen remains unknown. Library input was around 2 micrograms of DNA from cryopreserved PBMCs. Trimming stripped 1 base from V and 2 bases from J, with 12 bases between. Germline V CDR1 and CDR2: LGHNA, YSLEER. The CDR3 consists of 15 residues. The sample originates from a study of cytotoxic CD8 clonotypes in ibrutinib-treated CLL. Study-wide background: The patient breakdown showed approximately 11 relapsed/refractory and about 16 treatment-naive cases, with 17 to 18 IGHV unmutated. Findings of the study overall: Public clonotypes occurred uncommonly; on treatment, they contracted or remained stable. Circulating CD8+ T-cell counts were tracked by baseline clonality, which exceeded that of age-matched healthy donors.

The repertoire was sequenced with immunoSEQ multiplex PCR; TCRdb's copy has only in-frame clones and lacks some. The sample records 130,000 to 150,000 clones, about four fifths being singletons. This rearrangement joins TRBV4-3 to TRBJ2-7, with D perhaps matching TRBD2 (6 bases). This receptor was obtained from a human donor with chronic lymphocytic leukemia. The sample was PBMCs, taken after 12 months of ibrutinib treatment. CDR3 residues: CASSQAGTLAYEQYF. The CDR3 nucleotides are TGCGCCAGCAGCCAAGCCGGGACTCTAGCCTACGAGCAGTACTTC.